This T cell receptor (beta chain) was identified during a study of beta chain features in type 1 diabetes. The sequenced template was cDNA made from the entire isolated RNA. Profiling relied on immunoSEQ multiplex PCR, and the TCRdb table lists in-frame clones only, not all of them. The data contain hundreds of thousands of clones, about 14% of them singletons. This receptor was obtained from a man aged 18-30 years in good health. The sequenced material came from naive CD4+ T cells from blood.

The CDR3 region is CASRPGAATGELFF. CDR3 DNA: TGTGCCAGCAGACCCGGGGCGGCCACCGGGGAGCTGTTTTTT. The V and J genes are TRBV6-5 and TRBJ2-2, with D possibly being TRBD1 or TRBD2 (5 bases each). The V and J ends lost 6 bases and 4 bases respectively, with 12 bases between them. CDR1 is MNHEY and CDR2 is SVGAGI in the germline V gene. The length of the CDR3 is 14 residues.